This T cell receptor (beta chain) derives from a study of cytomegalovirus exposure and HLA in healthy donors. The donors gave bone marrow, and they were healthy. The length of the CDR3 is 15 residues. Germline CDR1 and CDR2: MNHNY and SVGAGI (reference sequence). V lost 2 bases and J lost 3; bases outside the gene matches: 3. This clone was counted a single time. Its target is not known. The PCR was carried out with 60 Vbeta primers and 13 Jbeta primers. Clones were read by immunoSEQ multiplex PCR, and TCRdb kept only the in-frame ones, dropping some. Here the sample spans about 200,000 clones, roughly four fifths being singletons. Study-wide results and caveats: Prediction of most subjects' HLA-A and HLA-B alleles by TCR beta sequences was reportedly accurate.

This clonotype was obtained from a man aged 25 to 40 in good health and CMV-seronegative. The chain recombines TRBV6-6 with TRBJ2-3; TRBD2 agrees at 9 bases. Sequenced input: PBMCs. Here the CDR3 DNA reads TGTGCCAGCAGTTACGGCGGGAGGGGAACAGATACGCAGTATTTT. This gives the protein CASSYGGRGTDTQYF.